Below are 12 T cell receptor beta chains sequenced from a single sample in a study of blood T cell repertoires in COVID-19. Repertoires were generated with immunoSEQ multiplex PCR, while TCRdb's copy carries only in-frame clones and drops some. The table has some 70,000 clones, about 87% seen once; the top ten hold approximately 6.4%. Sequenced sample: peripheral blood. These receptors were taken from a woman aged 70-85 years with acute or convalescent COVID-19.

This chain joins TRBV7-2 and TRBJ1-1; D unclear. CDR3 length: 14 amino acids. Germline assignment: CDR1 SGHTA and CDR2 FQGNSA. V lost 1 base and J lost 6, with 12 bases in between. CDR3 region: CASSLGERRAEAFF. The CDR3 region has the DNA TGTGCCAGCAGCTTAGGGGAGAGACGGGCTGAAGCTTTCTTT.

The genes are TRBV7-2 and TRBJ2-3, with 8 positions matching TRBD2. Germline V gives CDR1 SGHTA, CDR2 FQGNSA. The CDR3 loop spans 15 amino acids. V dropped 7 bases and J dropped 3; count of bases not matched to a gene: 9. The CDR3 nucleotides read TGTGCCAGCACCCCATGGGCGGGAGGAACAGATACGCAGTATTTT. Translating it yields CASTPWAGGTDTQYF.

The chain employs TRBV2 and TRBJ2-5, with 8 bases identical to TRBD1. The germline gives CDR1 SNHLY, CDR2 FYNNEI. J was trimmed by 3 bases and V by 7 bases; bases with no gene match: 10. CDR3 length equals 15 residues. The CDR3 coding sequence is TGTGCCAGCAAGGTGGCAGGGGGCCCCGAAGAGACCCAGTACTTC. Translating it yields CASKVAGGPEETQYF.

This clone appeared once. Written as DNA, the CDR3 is TGTGCCAGCAGCGGTCGAGTAAATTCACCCCTCCACTTT. Its protein product is CASSGRVNSPLHF. V gene TRBV9 combines with J gene TRBJ1-6; D call uncertain. This CDR3 region has 13 residues. V was trimmed by 3 bases and J by 7 bases, leaving 8 bases between them. Germline loops: CDR1 SGDLS, CDR2 YYNGEE.

This clone was seen just once. CDR3 in amino acids: CASSYSTGSGYTF. The DNA for the CDR3 is TGTGCCAGCAGTTACTCGACGGGGTCTGGCTACACCTTC. This chain links TRBV6-5 with TRBJ1-2; D is undetermined. The CDR3 has 13 residues. V dropped 0 bases and J dropped 7 bases, with 9 bases sitting between them. Germline values: CDR1 MNHEY, CDR2 SVGAGI.

This chain's CDR3 is CASSFAQGNQPQHF. The DNA of the CDR3 is TGTGCCAGCAGTTTCGCACAGGGGAATCAGCCCCAGCATTTT. The V call is TRBV28, the J call TRBJ1-5; 7 bases map to TRBD1. V shed 3 bases, J shed 4 bases, and the junction held 3 bases outside the gene matches. The CDR3 is made up of 14 amino acids. The germline V gene has CDR1 MDHEN and CDR2 SYDVKM.

V and J are TRBV24-1 and TRBJ1-5; 7 nucleotides align to TRBD1. V dropped 3 bases and J dropped 0; count of bases not matched to a gene: 4. This CDR3 is built from 16 residues. Germline V gene sequence: CDR1 KGHDR, CDR2 SFDVKD. DNA of the CDR3: TGTGCCACCAGTGATAGGACAGGCTATAGCAATCAGCCCCAGCATTTT. This encodes CATSDRTGYSNQPQHF.

This clone was detected only once. The same CDR3 also results from other DNA sequences found in this sample. The rearrangement joins TRBV5-1 to TRBJ2-5, with TRBD1 matching over 9 bases. V was clipped by 3 bases and J by 5 bases; unmatched bases: 5. Germline V gives CDR1 SGHRS, CDR2 YFSETQ. This CDR3 has 14 residues. The CDR3 reads CASSSGQGGETQYF. The CDR3 DNA reads TGCGCCAGCAGCTCGGGACAGGGAGGGGAGACCCAGTACTTC.

V is TRBV9 and J is TRBJ1-1; D not resolved. The CDR3 loop spans 13 amino acids. Germline values: CDR1 SGDLS, CDR2 YYNGEE. The V end was cut by 6 bases, the J end by 5 bases, with 14 bases between. The chain's CDR3 is CASTNAPGTEAFF. The CDR3 nucleotides read TGTGCCAGCACAAACGCCCCGGGGACTGAAGCTTTCTTT.

The V gene is TRBV7-3, the J gene TRBJ1-1; possible D gene TRBD1, 6 bases. Deletions cut 0 bases from V and 1 base from J, with 12 bases between. CDR1 SGHTA and CDR2 FQGTGA come from the germline V gene. CDR3 length: 16 residues. The CDR3, as DNA: TGTGCCAGCAGCTTAACCGGGACAATTCCGAACACTGAAGCTTTCTTT. Its translation: CASSLTGTIPNTEAFF.

The chain joins TRBV5-1 to TRBJ2-7, with 7 bases that match TRBD2. The trim removed 4 bases at V and 6 bases at J, leaving 7 bases unmatched. This CDR3 is built from 13 residues. Germline V gene lookup returns CDR1 SGHRS and CDR2 YFSETQ. The CDR3 DNA reads as TGCGCCAGCAGCCGGCCCGGGGGGTTCGAGCAGTACTTC. It specifies CASSRPGGFEQYF.

The sample holds one count of this clone. V gene TRBV5-6 combines with J gene TRBJ1-2, with TRBD1 matching 7 bases. J gave up 3 bases and V 3 bases, and 2 bases lay outside the gene matches. Germline values: CDR1 SGHDT, CDR2 YYEEEE. The CDR3 extends over 13 amino acids. The chain's CDR3 is CASSSGTDYGYTF. CDR3 bases: TGTGCCAGCAGCTCCGGGACAGACTATGGCTACACCTTC.